A selection of T cell receptor beta chains follows, all from one sample in a study of PD-1 blockade in classical Hodgkin lymphoma. Sequencing used immunoSEQ multiplex PCR; TCRdb keeps in-frame clones, though not all of them. The sample includes 10,000 to 15,000 clones, almost 90% of them seen just once. The specimen was CD4+ T cells from blood, collected at baseline. Receptors originate from a human donor with classical Hodgkin lymphoma. The CDR3 runs from the conserved cysteine through the conserved F or W. D genes are given only for firm matches. The listing skips clone size in some rows; elsewhere it reads once, few, many or a size class.

abundance: .; j_gene: TRBJ2-1; v_gene: TRBV6-5; d_gene: TRBD1; CDR3aa: CASRTGGAYNEQFF; CDR3nt: TGTGCCAGCAGAACAGGGGGCGCCTACAATGAGCAGTTCTTC
abundance: .; j_gene: TRBJ1-1; v_gene: TRBV6-5; d_gene: .; CDR3aa: CASSYGRERDTEAFF; CDR3nt: TGTGCCAGCAGTTATGGTCGGGAGCGGGACACTGAAGCTTTCTTT
abundance: once; j_gene: TRBJ1-3; v_gene: TRBV11-2; d_gene: TRBD1; CDR3aa: CASSLGQTDSGNTIYF; CDR3nt: TGTGCCAGCAGCTTGGGACAGACCGACTCTGGAAACACCATATATTTT
abundance: .; j_gene: TRBJ1-5; v_gene: TRBV6-1; d_gene: .; CDR3aa: CASSEVFRDKNQPQHF; CDR3nt: TGTGCCAGCAGCGAAGTATTTCGGGACAAAAATCAGCCCCAGCATTTT
abundance: .; j_gene: TRBJ2-7; v_gene: TRBV2; d_gene: .; CDR3aa: CASRGGEQYF; CDR3nt: TGTGCCAGCCGAGGGGGGGAGCAGTACTTC
abundance: .; j_gene: TRBJ2-7; v_gene: TRBV9; d_gene: TRBD1; CDR3aa: CASSVRDRGLREQYF; CDR3nt: TGTGCCAGCAGCGTCCGGGACAGGGGGCTTCGGGAGCAGTACTTC
abundance: .; j_gene: TRBJ2-5; v_gene: TRBV7-2; d_gene: .; CDR3aa: CASSVTRWQETQYF; CDR3nt: TGTGCCAGCAGCGTAACAAGGTGGCAAGAGACCCAGTACTTC
abundance: .; j_gene: TRBJ1-6; v_gene: TRBV6-1; d_gene: .; CDR3aa: CASSGTHSPLHF; CDR3nt: TGTGCCAGCAGTGGAACTCATTCACCCCTCCACTTT
abundance: .; j_gene: TRBJ1-1; v_gene: TRBV28; d_gene: .; CDR3aa: CASKRITEAFF; CDR3nt: TGTGCCAGCAAAAGGATCACTGAAGCTTTCTTT
abundance: .; j_gene: TRBJ2-1; v_gene: TRBV14; d_gene: TRBD2; CDR3aa: CASSPTGTSPYNEQFF; CDR3nt: TGTGCCAGCAGCCCTACCGGGACTAGTCCCTACAATGAGCAGTTCTTC
abundance: .; j_gene: TRBJ2-1; v_gene: TRBV5-4; d_gene: .; CDR3aa: CASSLALLGSGQFF; CDR3nt: TGTGCCAGCAGCTTGGCTCTCCTCGGGTCTGGGCAGTTCTTC
abundance: .; j_gene: TRBJ2-3; v_gene: TRBV19; d_gene: .; CDR3aa: CASSSDHSTDTQYF; CDR3nt: TGTGCCAGTAGTTCGGACCACAGCACAGATACGCAGTATTTT
abundance: .; j_gene: TRBJ2-7; v_gene: TRBV6-5; d_gene: .; CDR3aa: CASSYSWQGFAYEQYF; CDR3nt: TGTGCCAGCAGTTACTCGTGGCAGGGTTTCGCCTACGAGCAGTACTTC
abundance: .; j_gene: TRBJ1-1; v_gene: TRBV19; d_gene: .; CDR3aa: CASSRRGTVYTEAFF; CDR3nt: TGTGCCAGTAGTCGGAGGGGAACAGTTTACACTGAAGCTTTCTTT
abundance: .; j_gene: TRBJ1-3; v_gene: TRBV5-6; d_gene: .; CDR3aa: CASSKVFSGNTIYF; CDR3nt: TGTGCCAGCAGCAAGGTCTTCTCTGGAAACACCATATATTTT
abundance: .; j_gene: TRBJ2-3; v_gene: TRBV5-1; d_gene: .; CDR3aa: CASSLAESTDTQYF; CDR3nt: TGCGCCAGCAGCTTGGCGGAAAGCACAGATACGCAGTATTTT
abundance: .; j_gene: TRBJ2-7; v_gene: TRBV7-6; d_gene: .; CDR3aa: CASSPRHLGEQYF; CDR3nt: TGTGCCAGCAGCCCACGACACCTCGGGGAGCAGTACTTC
abundance: .; j_gene: TRBJ2-7; v_gene: TRBV6-6; d_gene: TRBD2; CDR3aa: CASSSQLAVPYEQYF; CDR3nt: TGTGCCAGCAGTTCCCAACTAGCGGTGCCCTACGAGCAGTACTTC
abundance: .; j_gene: TRBJ1-2; v_gene: TRBV29-1; d_gene: .; CDR3aa: CSVPGTQDYGYTF; CDR3nt: TGCAGCGTTCCCGGGACCCAGGACTATGGCTACACCTTC
abundance: .; j_gene: TRBJ1-6; v_gene: TRBV7-2; d_gene: TRBD1; CDR3aa: CASSLSPGGNSPLHF; CDR3nt: TGTGCCAGCAGCTTATCGCCAGGGGGCAATTCACCCCTCCACTTT
abundance: .; j_gene: TRBJ2-1; v_gene: TRBV19; d_gene: .; CDR3aa: CASQQGGARYNEQFF; CDR3nt: TGTGCCAGCCAGCAGGGGGGGGCGCGTTACAATGAGCAGTTCTTC
abundance: .; j_gene: TRBJ2-7; v_gene: TRBV2; d_gene: TRBD1; CDR3aa: CASNRDRVYSYEQYF; CDR3nt: TGTGCCAGCAACCGGGACAGGGTATACTCCTACGAGCAGTACTTC
abundance: .; j_gene: TRBJ2-5; v_gene: TRBV5-1; d_gene: .; CDR3aa: CASSFGGGPGTAKETQYF; CDR3nt: TGCGCCAGCAGCTTCGGGGGGGGCCCCGGGACAGCTAAAGAGACCCAGTACTTC
abundance: .; j_gene: TRBJ2-1; v_gene: TRBV21-1; d_gene: .; CDR3aa: CASSPSGGPGPTDEQFF; CDR3nt: TGTGCCAGCAGCCCCAGCGGGGGGCCGGGTCCTACCGATGAGCAGTTCTTC
abundance: .; j_gene: TRBJ2-3; v_gene: TRBV15; d_gene: TRBD2; CDR3aa: CATSRDRGGSLGTQYF; CDR3nt: TGTGCCACCAGCAGAGATCGGGGCGGGAGTCTCGGTACGCAGTATTTT
abundance: .; j_gene: TRBJ2-4; v_gene: TRBV19; d_gene: TRBD2; CDR3aa: CASSPAGGRRDIQYF; CDR3nt: TGTGCCAGTAGCCCAGCGGGGGGCCGACGGGACATTCAGTACTTC
abundance: .; j_gene: TRBJ2-5; v_gene: TRBV9; d_gene: .; CDR3aa: CASSLRAESGTQYF; CDR3nt: TGTGCCAGCAGCCTCCGGGCAGAGTCAGGGACCCAGTACTTC
abundance: .; j_gene: TRBJ2-3; v_gene: TRBV5-6; d_gene: TRBD1; CDR3aa: CASSLADRGTDTQYF; CDR3nt: TGTGCCAGCAGCTTAGCGGACAGGGGAACAGATACGCAGTATTTT
abundance: .; j_gene: TRBJ2-3; v_gene: TRBV28; d_gene: TRBD2; CDR3aa: CASSFPPGTNTQYF; CDR3nt: TGTGCCAGCAGTTTCCCCCCAGGGACTAATACGCAGTATTTT
abundance: .; j_gene: TRBJ1-2; v_gene: TRBV4-1; d_gene: .; CDR3aa: CASSPAGSYGYTF; CDR3nt: TGCGCCAGCAGCCCGGCAGGGAGCTATGGCTACACCTTC
abundance: .; j_gene: TRBJ1-4; v_gene: TRBV7-9; d_gene: .; CDR3aa: CASSLSGSGGNEKLFF; CDR3nt: TGTGCCAGCAGCTTATCCGGGTCGGGCGGTAATGAAAAACTGTTTTTT
abundance: .; j_gene: TRBJ2-3; v_gene: TRBV10-2; d_gene: TRBD2; CDR3aa: CASRNSPSGRGTDTQYF; CDR3nt: TGCGCCAGCAGGAACAGCCCAAGCGGGAGGGGAACGGACACGCAGTATTTT
abundance: .; j_gene: TRBJ2-2; v_gene: TRBV12-2; d_gene: .; CDR3aa: CASRLGTGELNTGELFF; CDR3nt: TGTGCAAGTCGCTTAGGAACAGGCGAACTAAACACCGGGGAGCTGTTTTTT
abundance: .; j_gene: TRBJ1-1; v_gene: TRBV2; d_gene: TRBD1; CDR3aa: CASEWAGGTEAFF; CDR3nt: TGTGCCAGCGAATGGGCAGGGGGCACTGAAGCTTTCTTT
abundance: .; j_gene: TRBJ2-3; v_gene: TRBV15; d_gene: .; CDR3aa: CATSRDFQGTQYF; CDR3nt: TGTGCCACCAGCAGAGATTTTCAAGGTACGCAGTATTTT
abundance: .; j_gene: TRBJ2-7; v_gene: TRBV7-2; d_gene: TRBD2; CDR3aa: CASSQREGYEQYF; CDR3nt: TGTGCCAGCAGCCAGCGGGAGGGCTACGAGCAGTACTTC
abundance: .; j_gene: TRBJ2-1; v_gene: TRBV5-1; d_gene: .; CDR3aa: CASSLALVIDEQFF; CDR3nt: TGCGCCAGCAGCTTGGCACTAGTTATAGATGAGCAGTTCTTC
abundance: .; j_gene: TRBJ2-5; v_gene: TRBV5-4; d_gene: TRBD1; CDR3aa: CASSHPGTGQETQYF; CDR3nt: TGTGCCAGCAGCCACCCCGGGACAGGCCAAGAGACCCAGTACTTC
abundance: .; j_gene: TRBJ2-5; v_gene: TRBV20-1; d_gene: .; CDR3aa: CSLSRQETQYF; CDR3nt: TGCAGCTTGAGCAGGCAAGAGACCCAGTACTTC
abundance: .; j_gene: TRBJ2-3; v_gene: TRBV15; d_gene: .; CDR3aa: CATSNLGTDTQYF; CDR3nt: TGTGCCACCAGCAACCTCGGCACAGATACGCAGTATTTT
abundance: few; j_gene: TRBJ2-1; v_gene: TRBV19; d_gene: .; CDR3aa: CASSNDRTQFF; CDR3nt: TGTGCCAGTAGCAATGACAGGACCCAGTTCTTC
abundance: .; j_gene: TRBJ2-5; v_gene: TRBV27; d_gene: TRBD2; CDR3aa: CASRGLAGRSETQYF; CDR3nt: TGTGCCAGCAGGGGACTAGCAGGGAGATCAGAGACCCAGTACTTC
abundance: .; j_gene: TRBJ2-1; v_gene: TRBV5-4; d_gene: .; CDR3aa: CASSPWTSYNEQFF; CDR3nt: TGTGCCAGCAGCCCCTGGACCTCCTACAATGAGCAGTTCTTC
abundance: .; j_gene: TRBJ1-5; v_gene: TRBV9; d_gene: .; CDR3aa: CASSVAGWGANQPQHF; CDR3nt: TGTGCCAGCAGCGTAGCTGGGTGGGGGGCCAATCAGCCCCAGCATTTT
abundance: once; j_gene: TRBJ2-1; v_gene: TRBV11-2; d_gene: .; CDR3aa: CASSLDGWTYVVREQFF; CDR3nt: TGTGCCAGCAGCTTAGATGGTTGGACTTATGTCGTACGTGAGCAGTTCTTC
abundance: .; j_gene: TRBJ2-1; v_gene: TRBV29-1; d_gene: TRBD2; CDR3aa: CSVKLAGGDEQFF; CDR3nt: TGCAGCGTTAAACTAGCGGGAGGTGATGAGCAGTTCTTC
abundance: few; j_gene: TRBJ1-6; v_gene: TRBV19; d_gene: .; CDR3aa: CATNEGYSPLHF; CDR3nt: TGTGCCACCAATGAGGGCTATTCACCCCTCCACTTT
abundance: .; j_gene: TRBJ2-7; v_gene: TRBV4-1; d_gene: .; CDR3aa: CASSQGLGSPYEQYF; CDR3nt: TGCGCCAGCAGCCAGGGACTGGGGTCCCCCTACGAGCAGTACTTC
abundance: once; j_gene: TRBJ2-1; v_gene: TRBV6-5; d_gene: .; CDR3aa: CASSYGHYNEQFF; CDR3nt: TGTGCCAGCAGTTACGGTCATTACAATGAGCAGTTCTTC
abundance: .; j_gene: TRBJ1-4; v_gene: TRBV5-4; d_gene: .; CDR3aa: CASSKQGEGEKLFF; CDR3nt: TGTGCCAGCAGCAAACAGGGTGAGGGCGAAAAACTGTTTTTT
abundance: .; j_gene: TRBJ1-6; v_gene: TRBV30; d_gene: .; CDR3aa: CACREGVNSPLHF; CDR3nt: TGTGCCTGCAGGGAAGGTGTTAATTCACCCCTCCACTTT
abundance: .; j_gene: TRBJ1-4; v_gene: TRBV25-1; d_gene: .; CDR3aa: CASSEGPAEKLFF; CDR3nt: TGTGCCAGCAGTGAAGGCCCTGCAGAAAAACTGTTTTTT
abundance: .; j_gene: TRBJ2-1; v_gene: TRBV29-1; d_gene: TRBD1; CDR3aa: CSSDRGGSGRNEQFF; CDR3nt: TGCAGCTCCGACAGGGGGGGTAGCGGAAGAAATGAGCAGTTCTTC
abundance: .; j_gene: TRBJ2-3; v_gene: TRBV29-1; d_gene: .; CDR3aa: CSSLRGFDTDTQYF; CDR3nt: TGCAGCTCGCTTAGGGGCTTCGACACAGATACGCAGTATTTT
abundance: .; j_gene: TRBJ2-3; v_gene: TRBV5-1; d_gene: .; CDR3aa: CASRLGRLDTQYF; CDR3nt: TGCGCCAGCAGACTTGGCAGATTGGATACGCAGTATTTT
abundance: .; j_gene: TRBJ2-7; v_gene: TRBV29-1; d_gene: TRBD2; CDR3aa: CSVRRSGESYEQYF; CDR3nt: TGCAGCGTTAGACGTAGCGGGGAAAGCTACGAGCAGTACTTC